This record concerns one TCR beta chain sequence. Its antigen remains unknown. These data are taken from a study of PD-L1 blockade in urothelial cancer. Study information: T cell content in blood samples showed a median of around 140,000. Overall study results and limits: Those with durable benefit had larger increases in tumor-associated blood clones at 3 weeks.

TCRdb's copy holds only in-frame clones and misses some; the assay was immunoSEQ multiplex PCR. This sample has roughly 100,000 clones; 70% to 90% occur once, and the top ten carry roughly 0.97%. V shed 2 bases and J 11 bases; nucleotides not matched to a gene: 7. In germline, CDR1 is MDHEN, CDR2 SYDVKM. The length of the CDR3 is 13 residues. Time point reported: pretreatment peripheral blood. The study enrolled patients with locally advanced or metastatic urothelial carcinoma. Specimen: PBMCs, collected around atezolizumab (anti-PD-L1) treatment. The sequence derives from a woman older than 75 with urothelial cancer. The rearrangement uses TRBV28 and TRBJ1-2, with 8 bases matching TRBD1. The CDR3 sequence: CASSLGQGGGYTF. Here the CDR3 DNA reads TGTGCCAGCAGTTTAGGACAGGGCGGAGGATACACCTTC.